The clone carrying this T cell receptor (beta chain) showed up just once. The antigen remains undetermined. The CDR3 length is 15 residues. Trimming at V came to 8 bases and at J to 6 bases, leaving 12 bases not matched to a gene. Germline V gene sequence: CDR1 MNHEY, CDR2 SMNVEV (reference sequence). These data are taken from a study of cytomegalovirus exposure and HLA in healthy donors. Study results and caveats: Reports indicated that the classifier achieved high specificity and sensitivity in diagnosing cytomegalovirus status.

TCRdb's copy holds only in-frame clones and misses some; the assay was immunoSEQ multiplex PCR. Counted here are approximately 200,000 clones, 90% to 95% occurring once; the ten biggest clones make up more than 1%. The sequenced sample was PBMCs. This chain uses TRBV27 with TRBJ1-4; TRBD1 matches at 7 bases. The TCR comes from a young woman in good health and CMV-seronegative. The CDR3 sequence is CASGSGRGRDEKLFF. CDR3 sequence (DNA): TGTGCCAGCGGCAGCGGGAGGGGGCGTGATGAAAAACTGTTTTTT.